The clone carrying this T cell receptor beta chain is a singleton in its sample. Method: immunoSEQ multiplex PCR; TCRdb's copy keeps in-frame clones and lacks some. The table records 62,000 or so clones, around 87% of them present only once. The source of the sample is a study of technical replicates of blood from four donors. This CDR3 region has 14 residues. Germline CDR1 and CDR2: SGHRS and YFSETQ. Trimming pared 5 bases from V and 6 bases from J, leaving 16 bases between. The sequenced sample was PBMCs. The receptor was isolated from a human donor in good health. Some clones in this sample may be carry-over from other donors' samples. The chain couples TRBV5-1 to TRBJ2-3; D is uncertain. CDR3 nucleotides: TGCGCCAGCAGGGGCCTGGTCGTTATGGATACGCAGTATTTT. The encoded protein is CASRGLVVMDTQYF. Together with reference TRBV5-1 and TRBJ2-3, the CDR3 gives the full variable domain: KAGVTQTPRYLIKTRGQQVTLSCSPISGHRSVSWYQQTPGQGLQFLFEYFSETQRNKGNFPGRFSGRQFSNSRSEMNVSTLELGDSALYLCASRGLVVMDTQYFGPGTRLTVL.